A single sample is the source of the 6 T cell receptor beta chains below, sequenced in a study of response to subunit inactivated influenza vaccine. MiXCR was run by TCRdb on the RT-PCR reads, yielding one entry per CDR3 protein. The table lists a few hundred thousand distinct CDR3 sequences, about 15% of them singletons. Here the sequenced sample was PBMCs from blood, taken 12 days after vaccination. Source of these receptors: a man aged 50-60 years who received an inactivated influenza vaccine.

This clonotype was counted many times. The chain recombines TRBV6-5 with TRBJ2-7; weak D call: TRBD1 (5 bases). CDR3 length: 13 amino acids. The germline V gene encodes CDR1 MNHEY and CDR2 SVGAGI. Trimming removed 6 bases at V and 1 base at J, with 10 bases between. For the CDR3, the DNA is TGTGCCAGCAGCTACGCAGGGTCCTACGAGCAGTACTTC. It translates to CASSYAGSYEQYF.

This clonotype was detected a few times. The rearrangement uses TRBV7-9 and TRBJ1-4; no firm D call. Trimming removed 0 bases from V and 7 bases from J, with 12 bases in between. The CDR3 totals 15 residues. CDR1 SEHNR and CDR2 FQNEAQ come from the germline V gene (reference sequence). The CDR3 loop is CASSLARGFGEKLFF. The DNA for the CDR3 is TGTGCCAGCAGCTTAGCACGGGGATTTGGTGAAAAACTGTTTTTT.

This chain connects TRBV10-3 to TRBJ2-7; D gene unclear. Germline V gene sequence: CDR1 ENHRY, CDR2 SYGVKD. The CDR3 extends over 13 amino acids. V lost 4 bases and J 5 bases, leaving 12 bases between the germline ends. The CDR3 sequence is CAISGSSGDEQYF. The CDR3 nucleotides are TGTGCCATCAGTGGGTCCTCCGGCGACGAGCAGTACTTC.

This clonotype came up many times. The chain employs TRBV5-1 and TRBJ2-5, with a tentative D call TRBD1 (6 bases). Germline values: CDR1 SGHRS, CDR2 YFSETQ. The V and J ends lost 0 bases and 5 bases respectively, with 14 bases between them. The CDR3 sequence is 15 residues long. CDR3 sequence: CASSLGQGSGETQYF. In DNA form, the CDR3 reads TGCGCCAGCAGCTTGGGTCAGGGGTCGGGCGAGACCCAGTACTTC.

This chain connects TRBV27 to TRBJ2-3, with D unclear. V was cut by 3 bases and J by 4 bases, with 17 bases left in between. Germline CDR1 is MNHEY and CDR2 is SMNVEV (reference sequence). The CDR3 contains 16 residues. The CDR3, as DNA: TGTGCCAGCAGTTTTTGGCCTGGCAAGGGCCCAGATACGCAGTATTTT. Translated, it gives CASSFWPGKGPDTQYF.

The chain recombines TRBV25-1 with TRBJ2-4; 7 positions match TRBD1. This CDR3 has 14 amino acids. After removal of 6 bases from V and 6 bases from J, the junction contained 8 bases not matched to a gene. Germline assignment: CDR1 MGHDK and CDR2 SYGVNS. The CDR3 region is CASSEQGLGNIQYF. The CDR3 DNA reads as TGTGCCAGCAGCGAACAGGGGTTGGGAAACATTCAGTACTTC.